A selection of T cell receptor beta chains follows, all from one sample in a study of identical twins. TCRdb re-called the 5' RACE reads with MiXCR, one entry per CDR3 protein. Among some 1,700,000 distinct CDR3 sequences, under 35% were seen once, and the ten largest hold around 0.3%. The sample was cord blood. These TCRs come from a newborn girl in good health. Both conserved end residues are trimmed from each CDR3.

J gene: TRBJ2-1; CDR3 length: 12; V gene: TRBV7-2; CDR3 protein: ASSERTSLNGQF
J gene: TRBJ2-1; CDR3 length: 16; V gene: TRBV4-2; CDR3 protein: ASSQDLASGPKNNEQF
J gene: TRBJ2-7; CDR3 length: 9; V gene: TRBV2; CDR3 protein: ASMGAYEQY
J gene: -; CDR3 length: 11; V gene: TRBV5-1; CDR3 protein: ASNRDGNNEQY
J gene: TRBJ2-7; CDR3 length: 13; V gene: TRBV27; CDR3 protein: ASSLIGTGRGEQY
J gene: TRBJ2-7; CDR3 length: 13; V gene: TRBV6-1; CDR3 protein: ASLGLAYSSYEQY
J gene: TRBJ2-1; CDR3 length: 13; V gene: TRBV6-2/TRBV6-3; CDR3 protein: ASSCSGLAYNEQF
J gene: TRBJ1-2; CDR3 length: 14; V gene: TRBV7-9; CDR3 protein: ASSLASASNNYGYT
J gene: TRBJ1-6; CDR3 length: 14; V gene: TRBV6-6; CDR3 protein: ASSPLPVTGSSPLH
J gene: TRBJ2-1; CDR3 length: 12; V gene: TRBV6-2/TRBV6-3; CDR3 protein: ASSRAGEYNEQF